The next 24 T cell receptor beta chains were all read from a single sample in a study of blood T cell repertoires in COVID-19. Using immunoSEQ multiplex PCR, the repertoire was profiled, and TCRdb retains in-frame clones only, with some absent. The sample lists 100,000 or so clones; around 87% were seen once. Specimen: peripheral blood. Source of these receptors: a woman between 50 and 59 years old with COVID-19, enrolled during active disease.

The CDR3 here is CASSRRSAGLNNEQFF. The CDR3 bases are TGTGCCAGTAGTAGACGTTCGGCGGGGCTGAACAATGAGCAGTTCTTC. The V gene is TRBV19, the J gene TRBJ2-1; D is possibly TRBD2 (6 bases). CDR3 length: 16 amino acids. Germline CDR1 is LNHDA and CDR2 is SQIVND (reference sequence). V was cut by 4 bases and J by 5 bases, with 18 bases left in between.

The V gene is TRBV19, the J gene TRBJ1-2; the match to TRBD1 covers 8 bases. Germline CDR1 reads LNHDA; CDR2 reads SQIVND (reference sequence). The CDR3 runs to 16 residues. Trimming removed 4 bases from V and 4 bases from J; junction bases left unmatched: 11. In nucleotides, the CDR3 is TGTGCCAGTAGTACCCGGACAGGGAAGGCTACCTATGGCTACACCTTC. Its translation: CASSTRTGKATYGYTF.

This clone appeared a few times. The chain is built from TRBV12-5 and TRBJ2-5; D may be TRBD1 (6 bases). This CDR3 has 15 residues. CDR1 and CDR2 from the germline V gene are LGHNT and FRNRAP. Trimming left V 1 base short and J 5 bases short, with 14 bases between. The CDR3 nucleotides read TGTGCTAGTGGTTTGGGTATGGGTCAGGGGGAGACCCAGTACTTC. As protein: CASGLGMGQGETQYF.

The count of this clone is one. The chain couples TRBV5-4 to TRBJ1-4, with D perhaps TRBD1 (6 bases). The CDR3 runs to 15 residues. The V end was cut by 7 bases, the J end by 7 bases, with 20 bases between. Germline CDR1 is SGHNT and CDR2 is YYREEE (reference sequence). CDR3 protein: CASHNRGGASEKLFF. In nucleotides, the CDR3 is TGTGCCAGCCATAACCGGGGGGGCGCGAGTGAAAAACTGTTTTTT. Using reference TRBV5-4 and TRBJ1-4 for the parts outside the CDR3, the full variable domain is ETGVTQSPTHLIKTRGQQVTLRCSSQSGHNTVSWYQQALGQGPQFIFQYYREEENGRGNFPPRFSGLQFPNYSSELNVNALELDDSALYLCASHNRGGASEKLFFGSGTQLSVL.

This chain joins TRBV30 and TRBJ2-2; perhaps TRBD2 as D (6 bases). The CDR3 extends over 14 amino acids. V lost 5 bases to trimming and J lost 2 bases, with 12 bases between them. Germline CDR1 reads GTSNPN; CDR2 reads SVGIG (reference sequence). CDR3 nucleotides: TGTGCCTGGTCCGGCGGGAAAAACACCGGGGAGCTGTTTTTT. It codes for CAWSGGKNTGELFF.

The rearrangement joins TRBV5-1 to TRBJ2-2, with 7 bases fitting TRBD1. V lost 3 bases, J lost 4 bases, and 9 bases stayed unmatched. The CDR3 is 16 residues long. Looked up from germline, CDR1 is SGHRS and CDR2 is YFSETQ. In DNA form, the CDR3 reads TGCGCCAGCAGCTGGGCCCGACAGGGTGTCACCGGGGAGCTGTTTTTT. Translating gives CASSWARQGVTGELFF.

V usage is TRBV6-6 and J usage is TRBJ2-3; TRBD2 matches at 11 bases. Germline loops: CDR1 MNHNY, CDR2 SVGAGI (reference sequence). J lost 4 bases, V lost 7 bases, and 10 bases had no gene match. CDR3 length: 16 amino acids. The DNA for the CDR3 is TGTGCCAGCACCGACATAGCGGGGGGGCCGCCAGATACGCAGTATTTT. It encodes CASTDIAGGPPDTQYF.

The CDR3 region has the DNA TGTGCCAGCAGTGACACAGGGGCCGGATCCTACGAGCAGTACTTC. It encodes CASSDTGAGSYEQYF. This rearrangement joins TRBV6-6 to TRBJ2-7; the match to TRBD1 covers 7 bases. The V gene's germline CDR1 is MNHNY and CDR2 SVGAGI (reference sequence). The CDR3 is made up of 15 amino acids. Unmatched junction bases numbered 8, after V lost 5 bases and J lost 1 base.

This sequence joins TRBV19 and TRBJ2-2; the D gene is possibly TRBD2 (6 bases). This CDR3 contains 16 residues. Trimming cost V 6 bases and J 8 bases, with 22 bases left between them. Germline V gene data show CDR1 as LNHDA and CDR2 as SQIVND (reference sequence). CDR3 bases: TGTGCCAGTAGCATCTCCCGGGACTCCAGACAAGGGGAGCTGTTTTTT. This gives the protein CASSISRDSRQGELFF.

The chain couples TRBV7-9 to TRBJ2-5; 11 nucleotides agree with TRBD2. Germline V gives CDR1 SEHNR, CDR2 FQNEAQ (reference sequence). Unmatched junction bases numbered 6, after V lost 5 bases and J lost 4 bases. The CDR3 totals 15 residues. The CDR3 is CASSLSGGAGETQYF. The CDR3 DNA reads TGTGCCAGCAGCCTTAGCGGGGGGGCCGGAGAGACCCAGTACTTC. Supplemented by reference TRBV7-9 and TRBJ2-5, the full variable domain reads DTGVSQNPRHKITKRGQNVTFRCDPISEHNRLYWYRQTLGQGPEFLTYFQNEAQLEKSRLLSDRFSAERPKGSFSTLEIQRTEQGDSAMYLCASSLSGGAGETQYFGPGTRLLVL.

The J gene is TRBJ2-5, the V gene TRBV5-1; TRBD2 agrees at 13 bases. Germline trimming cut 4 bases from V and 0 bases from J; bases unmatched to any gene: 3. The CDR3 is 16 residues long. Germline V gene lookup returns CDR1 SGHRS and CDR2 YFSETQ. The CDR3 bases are TGCGCCAGCAGCGAACTAGCGGGGGGGTACCAAGAGACCCAGTACTTC. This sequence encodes CASSELAGGYQETQYF.

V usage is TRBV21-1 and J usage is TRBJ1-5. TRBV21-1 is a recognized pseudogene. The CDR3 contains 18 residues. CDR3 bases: TGTGCCAGCAGCAAAACCGGGGGTCGGGGCCAGGGCAATCAGCCCCAGCATTTT. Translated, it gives CASSKTGGRGQGNQPQHF.

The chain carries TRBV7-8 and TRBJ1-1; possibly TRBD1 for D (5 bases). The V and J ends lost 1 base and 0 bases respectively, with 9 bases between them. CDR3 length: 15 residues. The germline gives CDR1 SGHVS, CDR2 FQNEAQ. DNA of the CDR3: TGTGCCAGCAGCTTAGACGGCAGGGTGAACACTGAAGCTTTCTTT. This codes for CASSLDGRVNTEAFF. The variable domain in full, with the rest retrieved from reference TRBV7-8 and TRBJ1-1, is GAGVSQSPRYKVAKRGQDVALRCDPISGHVSLFWYQQALGQGPEFLTYFQNEAQLDKSGLPSDRFFAERPEGSVSTLKIQRTQQEDSAVYLCASSLDGRVNTEAFFGQGTRLTVV.

CDR3 bases: TGTGCCAGCTCTCCTACCGGGACAGCTATGAATGAAGCTTTCTTT. Encoded protein: CASSPTGTAMNEAFF. This chain links TRBV18 with TRBJ1-1; 7 positions agree with TRBD1. The length of the CDR3 is 15 residues. V trimming: 6 bases; J trimming: 7 bases; junction bases outside the gene matches: 14. The germline CDR1 and CDR2 sequences are KGHSH and LQKENI.

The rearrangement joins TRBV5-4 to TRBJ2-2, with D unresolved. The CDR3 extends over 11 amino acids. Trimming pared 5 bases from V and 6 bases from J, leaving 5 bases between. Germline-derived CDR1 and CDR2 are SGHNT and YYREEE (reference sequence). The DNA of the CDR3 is TGTGCCAGCAGTATAGCCGGGGAGCTGTTTTTT. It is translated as CASSIAGELFF.

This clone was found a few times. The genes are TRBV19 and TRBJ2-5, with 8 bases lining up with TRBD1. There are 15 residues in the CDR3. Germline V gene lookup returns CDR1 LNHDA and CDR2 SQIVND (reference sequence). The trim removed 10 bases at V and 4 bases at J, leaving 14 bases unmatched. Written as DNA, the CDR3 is TGTGCCACGGCCACGGCAGGGGGCGCGAGAGAGACCCAGTACTTC. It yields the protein CATATAGGARETQYF.

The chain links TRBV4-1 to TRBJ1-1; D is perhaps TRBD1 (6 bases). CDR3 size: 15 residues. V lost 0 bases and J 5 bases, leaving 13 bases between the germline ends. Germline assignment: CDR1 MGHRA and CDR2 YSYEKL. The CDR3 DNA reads TGCGCCAGCAGCCAAGATTACACAGGGCAAACTGAAGCTTTCTTT. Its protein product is CASSQDYTGQTEAFF.

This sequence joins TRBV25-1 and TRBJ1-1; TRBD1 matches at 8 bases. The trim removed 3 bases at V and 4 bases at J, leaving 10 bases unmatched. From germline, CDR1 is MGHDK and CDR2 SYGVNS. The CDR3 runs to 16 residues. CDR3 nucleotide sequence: TGTGCCAGCAGTGACACCGGCAGGGGGCACGTCACTGAAGCTTTCTTT. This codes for CASSDTGRGHVTEAFF.

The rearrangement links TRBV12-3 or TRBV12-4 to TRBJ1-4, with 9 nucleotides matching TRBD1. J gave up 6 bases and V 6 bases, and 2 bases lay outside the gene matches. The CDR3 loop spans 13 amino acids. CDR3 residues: CASSRTGDEKLFF. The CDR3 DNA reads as TGTGCCAGCAGCAGGACAGGGGATGAAAAACTGTTTTTT.

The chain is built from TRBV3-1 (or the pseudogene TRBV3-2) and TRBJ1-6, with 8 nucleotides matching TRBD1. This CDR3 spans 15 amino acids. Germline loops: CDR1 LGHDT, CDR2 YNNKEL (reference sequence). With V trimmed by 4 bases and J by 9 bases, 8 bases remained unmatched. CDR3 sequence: CASSPGQGLGSPLHF. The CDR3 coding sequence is TGTGCCAGCAGCCCCGGACAGGGTTTGGGTTCACCCCTCCACTTT.

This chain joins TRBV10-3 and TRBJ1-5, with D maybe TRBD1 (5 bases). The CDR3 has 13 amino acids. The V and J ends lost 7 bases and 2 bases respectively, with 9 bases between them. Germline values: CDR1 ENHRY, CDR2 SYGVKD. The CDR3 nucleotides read TGTGCCATCACTGACAGCGGCAATCAGCCCCAGCATTTT. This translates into CAITDSGNQPQHF.

DNA for the CDR3: TGTGCCAGCATTCTGAACAGGCTGCCTCAAGAGACCCAGTACTTC. Its translation is CASILNRLPQETQYF. The V call is TRBV2, the J call TRBJ2-5, with TRBD1 as a possible D gene (5 bases). The germline CDR1 and CDR2 sequences are SNHLY and FYNNEI. The ends were cut back, 7 bases at V and 2 bases at J, with 17 bases in the middle. The CDR3 is made up of 15 amino acids.

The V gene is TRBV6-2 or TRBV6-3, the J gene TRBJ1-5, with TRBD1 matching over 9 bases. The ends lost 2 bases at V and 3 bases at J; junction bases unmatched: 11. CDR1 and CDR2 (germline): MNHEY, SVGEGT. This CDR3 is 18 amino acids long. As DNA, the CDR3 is TGTGCCAGCAGTTACCCAACCGGGACAGGGCCTTTCAATCAGCCCCAGCATTTT. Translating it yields CASSYPTGTGPFNQPQHF.

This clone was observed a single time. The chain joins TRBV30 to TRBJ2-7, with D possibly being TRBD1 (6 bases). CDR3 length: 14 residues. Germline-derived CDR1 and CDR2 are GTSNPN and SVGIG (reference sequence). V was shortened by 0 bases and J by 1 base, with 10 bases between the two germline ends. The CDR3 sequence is CAWSVGDTSYEQYF. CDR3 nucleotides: TGTGCCTGGAGTGTAGGGGACACTTCCTACGAGCAGTACTTC.